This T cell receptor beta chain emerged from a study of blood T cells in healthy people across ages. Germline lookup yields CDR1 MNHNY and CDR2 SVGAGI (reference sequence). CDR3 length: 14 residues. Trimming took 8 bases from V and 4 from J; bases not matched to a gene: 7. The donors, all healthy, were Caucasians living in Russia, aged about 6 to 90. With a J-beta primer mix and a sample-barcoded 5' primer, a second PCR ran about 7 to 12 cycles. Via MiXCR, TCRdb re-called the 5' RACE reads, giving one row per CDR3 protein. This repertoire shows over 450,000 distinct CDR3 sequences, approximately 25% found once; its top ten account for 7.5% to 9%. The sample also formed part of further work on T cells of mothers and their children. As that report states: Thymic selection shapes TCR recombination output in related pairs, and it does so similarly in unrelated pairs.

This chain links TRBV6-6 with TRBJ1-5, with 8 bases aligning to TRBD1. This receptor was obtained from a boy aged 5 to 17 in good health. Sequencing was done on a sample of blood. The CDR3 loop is CASSMGQVNQPQHF. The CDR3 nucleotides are TGTGCCAGCTCGATGGGACAGGTGAATCAGCCCCAGCATTTT.